Included here is one TCR beta chain sequence, with context. A few counts support this clone. Which antigen it targets is not known. Per-base qualities were not stored, and no clone one base away is much larger. The data belong to a study of blood T cell repertoires in COVID-19 (dated by TCRdb to 2020 to 2022). A note on the overall study: Samples covering the acute and convalescent phases of COVID-19 were provided by collaborators in the United States, Italy and Spain. The prospective study material was composed of cDNA or gDNA derived from T cells, B-cell-depleted T cells, or PBMCs. Subjects who had been exposed to COVID-19, were actively infected with it, or had recovered from it provided the deeply sampled blood TCRbeta repertoires that made up the dataset. The repertoires were made available in a free public database intended to serve as a resource for research on the immune response to SARS-CoV-2. Samples came from the ongoing ImmuneRACE study (first 160 participants) plus 1,254 subjects from 6 global collaborators. A de-identified subject ID, COVID-19 status, age in years and sex were almost always included in the sample metadata. HLA class I and class II types, where available, came from metadata supplied by the sample provider rather than from assay-based typing. Results and caveats for the whole study, not just this receptor: Clinical and demographic metadata were provided uncurated, with the amount varying by source and participant.

TCRbeta CDR3 regions were amplified from genomic DNA by means of the immunoSEQ Assay, a bias-controlled multiplex PCR. Processing in the source paper ran as follows. Nucleated cell counts per sample were estimated from amplification of reference gene primers within the assay. To quantify the absolute abundance of each unique TCRbeta CDR3 rearrangement, sequence reads were collapsed and filtered. For each sample, productive Simpson clonality was calculated as the square root of Simpson's diversity index over productive rearrangements. TCRdb provides this immuneACCESS table in a form limited to in-frame rearrangements. Some clones are lacking; in checked studies, under half of them reflect an unresolved V gene, and why the rest are absent is not known. That table gives V, J and clone size, and the DNA gave D and trimming. Here the sample has some 210,000 clones; 70% to 90% occur a single time. 5% to 6.5% of the sample belongs to the ten largest clones.

Each collaborating institution followed its own protocols to collect whole blood in K2EDTA tubes. For TCRbeta analysis, collaborator samples were shipped as frozen whole blood, as isolated PBMCs, or as DNA extracted from either sample type. The sequenced material came from peripheral blood. The TCR sequence derives from a woman in her 70s with active or convalescent COVID-19.

The DNA sequence follows: TGCGCCAGCAGTCCGGGAACACGCGTGGGGACCCAGTACTTC. Its protein reads: CASSPGTRVGTQYF. This chain joins TRBV10-1 to TRBJ2-5, with TRBD2 as a weak D call on 5 bases. Trimming at the junction amounts to 5 bases on V and 7 bases on J, and the germline ends lie 17 bases apart. The CDR3 measures 14 amino acids from cysteine to phenylalanine. Just the 42-base CDR3 DNA is kept, in frame starting at base 1. CDR1 is given as WNHNN and CDR2 as SYGVQD, both from the germline V gene (reference sequence).